This T cell receptor beta chain was documented in a study of beta chain features in type 1 diabetes. Study-wide points: High-TCR-expressing cells could be over-represented by cDNA sequencing. In every one of the four CD4+ subsets, TCRB CDR3s were moderately but significantly shorter in Type 1 diabetes patients.

Germline V gene data show CDR1 as LNHDA and CDR2 as SQIVND (reference sequence). The CDR3 runs to 13 residues. V lost 7 bases and J lost 3, with 10 bases in between. This clone was detected a few times. The antigen is not known. It was via CD45RO/CCR7/CD25/CD127/CD95/CD27 that CD4+ naive, central memory, regulatory and stem cell-like memory cells were sorted. Sequencing targeted expressed TCRB transcripts, as all isolated RNA had been reverse transcribed. Sequenced by immunoSEQ multiplex PCR; TCRdb stores in-frame clones only, minus some. The sample consists of fewer than 450,000 clones, about 14% of them appearing once.

This receptor was obtained from a young woman with type 1 diabetes. V is TRBV19 and J is TRBJ2-1; the D gene is possibly TRBD2 (6 bases). Sequenced input: naive CD4+ T cells from blood. The CDR3 nucleotides read TGTGCCAGTAAACCGGACTACTACAATGAGCAGTTCTTC. Translating gives CASKPDYYNEQFF. Full variable domain (remainder filled in from reference TRBV19 and TRBJ2-1): DGGITQSPKYLFRKEGQNVTLSCEQNLNHDAMYWYRQDPGQGLRLIYYSQIVNDFQKGDIAEGYSVSREKKESFPLTVTSAQKNPTAFYLCASKPDYYNEQFFGPGTRLTVL.